This is a list of T cell receptor beta chains from one sample in a study of cytomegalovirus exposure and HLA in healthy donors. Some clones are missing from TCRdb's copy, which holds only in-frame ones; the method was immunoSEQ multiplex PCR. The top ten clones hold about 4% of a sample with 270,000 or so clones, roughly 85% of them seen once. Material for sequencing was PBMCs. The receptors come from a middle-aged man in good health and CMV-seropositive. CDR3s include the opening cysteine and the closing phenylalanine or tryptophan. The D gene is left open where the match is weak. Clone size is given for some rows only: seen once, a few or many times, or a class if the clone is expanded.

J gene | V gene | D gene | clone size | CDR3 protein | CDR3 DNA
TRBJ2-7 | TRBV9 | TRBD2 | NA | CASSRGTSGSYEQYF | TGTGCCAGCAGCCGAGGGACTAGCGGGAGTTACGAGCAGTACTTC
TRBJ2-7 | TRBV29-1 | NA | NA | CSVVSSVQYF | TGCAGCGTTGTATCGTCGGTGCAGTACTTC
TRBJ1-3 | TRBV14 | NA | once | CASSPRDILGVGNTIYF | TGTGCCAGCAGCCCTCGGGACATACTAGGAGTTGGAAACACCATATATTTT
TRBJ1-5 | TRBV6-5 | NA | NA | CASSSKSYRLGQPQHF | TGTGCCAGCAGTTCCAAATCTTACAGGTTAGGTCAGCCCCAGCATTTT
TRBJ2-3 | TRBV5-1 | TRBD1 | NA | CASSFDRAADTQYF | TGCGCCAGCAGCTTCGACAGGGCGGCAGATACGCAGTATTTT
TRBJ2-2 | TRBV5-6 | NA | NA | CASSKDRQNTGELFF | TGTGCCAGCAGCAAAGACAGGCAGAACACCGGGGAGCTGTTTTTT
TRBJ1-5 | TRBV5-8 | NA | NA | CASSSPGLYQPQHF | TGTGCCAGCAGCTCCCCAGGGCTTTATCAGCCCCAGCATTTT
TRBJ1-1 | TRBV6-1 | NA | NA | CASREEPSAGSSFF | TGTGCCAGCAGAGAAGAACCCTCAGCGGGCAGTTCTTTCTTT
TRBJ1-5 | TRBV7-3 | NA | NA | CASSPQHGVGQPQHF | TGTGCCAGCAGCCCACAACATGGAGTAGGACAGCCCCAGCATTTT
TRBJ1-1 | TRBV6-5 | NA | NA | CASRPMGQSNTEAFF | TGTGCCAGCAGACCGATGGGACAATCGAACACTGAAGCTTTCTTT
TRBJ1-1 | TRBV7-9 | NA | NA | CASSPGHSNTEAFF | TGTGCCAGCAGCCCGGGACACTCGAACACTGAAGCTTTCTTT
TRBJ2-6 | TRBV7-3 | TRBD2 | NA | CASSLRGEGASGANVLTF | TGTGCCAGCAGCTTACGGGGGGAGGGCGCATCTGGGGCCAACGTCCTGACTTTC
TRBJ1-4 | TRBV5-5 | NA | NA | CASSLISWAGEKLFF | TGTGCCAGCAGCCTGATTTCTTGGGCTGGTGAAAAACTGTTTTTT
TRBJ1-1 | TRBV7-3 | NA | NA | CASSLSHGGWAEAFF | TGTGCCAGCAGCTTATCACACGGGGGGTGGGCTGAAGCTTTCTTT
TRBJ1-5 | TRBV9 | NA | once | CASSGGEGQPQHF | TGTGCCAGCAGCGGGGGGGAGGGCCAGCCCCAGCATTTT
TRBJ1-2 | TRBV9 | TRBD1 | NA | CASSVGTGTYGYTF | TGTGCCAGCAGCGTAGGGACAGGGACTTATGGCTACACCTTC
TRBJ1-2 | TRBV30 | NA | NA | CAWTVGAGGYTF | TGTGCCTGGACGGTAGGAGCGGGTGGCTACACCTTC
TRBJ2-3 | TRBV28 | TRBD1 | NA | CASTVPRGLSTDTQYF | TGTGCCAGCACCGTACCAAGGGGGCTGAGCACAGATACGCAGTATTTT
TRBJ2-2 | TRBV19 | NA | once | CASSIRWTVNTGELFF | TGTGCCAGTAGTATAAGATGGACAGTGAACACCGGGGAGCTGTTTTTT
TRBJ2-7 | TRBV7-9 | NA | NA | CASSLSGAYEQYF | TGTGCCAGCAGCTTATCCGGTGCCTACGAGCAGTACTTC
TRBJ2-7 | TRBV2 | TRBD1 | NA | CASSRPGQGPMQYF | TGTGCCAGCAGTAGACCGGGACAGGGCCCTATGCAGTACTTC
TRBJ2-1 | TRBV6-1 | TRBD2 | NA | CASSDGGSWTYNEQFF | TGTGCCAGCAGTGATGGCGGGAGTTGGACCTACAATGAGCAGTTCTTC
TRBJ2-3 | TRBV10-2 | NA | NA | CASSEMMGENTDTQYF | TGCGCCAGCAGTGAGATGATGGGCGAAAACACAGATACGCAGTATTTT
TRBJ2-3 | TRBV10-1 | TRBD2 | once | CASSDYPKFSTSGNTDTQYF | TGCGCTAGCAGTGATTACCCCAAATTTTCGACTAGCGGGAACACAGATACGCAGTATTTT
TRBJ1-1 | TRBV6-5 | TRBD1 | NA | CASSYSGTENTEAFF | TGTGCCAGCAGTTACTCGGGGACAGAAAACACTGAAGCTTTCTTT
TRBJ1-1 | TRBV19 | TRBD1 | NA | CASRDRRENTEAFF | TGTGCCAGTCGGGACAGACGAGAGAACACTGAAGCTTTCTTT
TRBJ2-1 | TRBV7-8 | TRBD2 | NA | CASSPGLATTSSYNEQFF | TGTGCCAGCAGCCCCGGACTAGCGACAACTAGCTCCTACAATGAGCAGTTCTTC
TRBJ1-3 | TRBV29-1 | NA | NA | CSVVGGVSGNTIYF | TGCAGCGTTGTAGGGGGAGTTTCTGGAAACACCATATATTTT
TRBJ2-1 | TRBV6-5 | TRBD2 | NA | CASNLGSGRYNEQFF | TGTGCCAGCAACCTGGGTAGCGGGAGGTACAATGAGCAGTTCTTC
TRBJ1-2 | TRBV7-9 | NA | NA | CASSGGVASYGYTF | TGTGCCAGCAGTGGGGGGGTGGCGTCCTATGGCTACACCTTC
TRBJ2-5 | TRBV9 | NA | NA | CASSPPGETQYF | TGTGCCAGCAGCCCACCCGGGGAGACCCAGTACTTC
TRBJ2-7 | TRBV5-1 | TRBD1 | NA | CASGRTGFEQYF | TGCGCCAGTGGGAGGACAGGGTTCGAGCAGTACTTC
TRBJ2-1 | TRBV10-3 | NA | NA | CAISESRGTNNEQFF | TGTGCCATCAGTGAGTCGAGGGGGACCAACAATGAGCAGTTCTTC
TRBJ1-1 | TRBV4-1 | NA | NA | CASSLRGTEAFF | TGCGCCAGCAGCTTGCGGGGCACTGAAGCTTTCTTT
TRBJ1-2 | TRBV7-9 | NA | NA | CASSLAVRVLGGYTF | TGTGCCAGCAGCTTAGCTGTCAGGGTACTTGGTGGCTACACCTTC
TRBJ2-7 | TRBV5-1 | NA | once | CASSPPGRSYEQYF | TGCGCCAGCAGCCCCCCCGGGAGATCCTACGAGCAGTACTTC
TRBJ2-7 | TRBV28 | TRBD1 | NA | CASRQGAPSYEQYF | TGTGCCAGCAGGCAGGGGGCCCCCTCCTACGAGCAGTACTTC
TRBJ2-2 | TRBV11-3 | TRBD1 | few | CASSLQGAQTGELFF | TGTGCCAGCAGCTTACAGGGGGCGCAGACCGGGGAGCTGTTTTTT
TRBJ2-3 | TRBV10-3 | TRBD2 | NA | CAISERGGTDTQYF | TGTGCCATCAGTGAGCGGGGGGGCACAGATACGCAGTATTTT